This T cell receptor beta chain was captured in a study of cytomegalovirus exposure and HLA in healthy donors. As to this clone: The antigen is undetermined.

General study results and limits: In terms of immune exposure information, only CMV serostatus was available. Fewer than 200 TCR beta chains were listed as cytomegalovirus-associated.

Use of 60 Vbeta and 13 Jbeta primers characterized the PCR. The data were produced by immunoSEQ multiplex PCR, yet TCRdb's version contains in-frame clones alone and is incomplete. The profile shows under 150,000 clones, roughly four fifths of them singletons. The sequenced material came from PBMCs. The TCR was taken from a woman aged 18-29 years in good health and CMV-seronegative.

The CDR3: CASTRTQRGFTEQYF. In DNA, the CDR3 is TGTGCCAGTACCAGAACGCAAAGGGGGTTCACCGAGCAGTACTTC. This rearrangement joins TRBV19 to TRBJ2-7; the D gene is possibly TRBD1 (6 bases). This CDR3 contains 15 residues. The germline V and J ends were trimmed by 7 bases and 6 bases, with 22 bases remaining between them. In germline, CDR1 is LNHDA, CDR2 SQIVND (reference sequence).